A selection of T cell receptor beta chains follows, all from one sample in a study of cytomegalovirus exposure and HLA in healthy donors. Generated by immunoSEQ multiplex PCR, the TCRdb table keeps only in-frame clones and is missing some. The repertoire has roughly 110,000 clones, less than 85% of them found once; the top ten carry 14%. The sample comprised PBMCs. These receptors were obtained from a woman between 40 and 55 years old in good health and CMV-seropositive. The CDR3 runs from the conserved cysteine through the conserved F or W. The D gene is left open where the match is weak. Size is stated for part of the rows, as once, few or many counts, or as a class when the clone is expanded.

V gene: TRBV5-4; D gene: -; J gene: TRBJ2-3; clone size: -; CDR3 protein: CASSLDGAITDTQYF; CDR3 DNA: TGTGCCAGCAGCTTGGACGGAGCGATCACAGATACGCAGTATTTT
V gene: TRBV29-1; D gene: TRBD1; J gene: TRBJ1-1; clone size: few; CDR3 protein: CSVGGQGARAFF; CDR3 DNA: TGCAGCGTTGGGGGACAGGGGGCAAGGGCTTTCTTT
V gene: TRBV5-1; D gene: -; J gene: TRBJ1-2; clone size: -; CDR3 protein: CASSWGGENYGYTF; CDR3 DNA: TGCGCCAGCAGTTGGGGGGGCGAGAACTATGGCTACACCTTC
V gene: TRBV6-1; D gene: -; J gene: TRBJ2-1; clone size: few; CDR3 protein: CASSVLGASYNEQFF; CDR3 DNA: TGTGCCAGCAGCGTTCTTGGGGCGTCTTACAATGAGCAGTTCTTC
V gene: TRBV9; D gene: -; J gene: TRBJ1-1; clone size: few; CDR3 protein: CASSVDTRSHLNTEAFF; CDR3 DNA: TGTGCCAGCAGCGTAGACACTAGGTCACATCTGAACACTGAAGCTTTCTTT
V gene: TRBV6-6; D gene: -; J gene: TRBJ1-5; clone size: -; CDR3 protein: CASSPDPNQPQHF; CDR3 DNA: TGTGCCAGCAGCCCAGATCCCAATCAGCCCCAGCATTTT
V gene: TRBV4-1; D gene: TRBD1; J gene: TRBJ1-1; clone size: -; CDR3 protein: CASSQNRDSRLNTEAFF; CDR3 DNA: TGCGCCAGCAGCCAAAACAGGGACAGCCGATTGAACACTGAAGCTTTCTTT
V gene: TRBV25-1; D gene: TRBD1; J gene: TRBJ2-7; clone size: -; CDR3 protein: CASSVQGTAYEQYF; CDR3 DNA: TGTGCCAGCAGCGTACAGGGGACGGCCTACGAGCAGTACTTC
V gene: TRBV2; D gene: -; J gene: TRBJ1-1; clone size: -; CDR3 protein: CASRGPGTVAFF; CDR3 DNA: TGTGCCAGCAGGGGCCCCGGTACAGTAGCTTTCTTT
V gene: TRBV13; D gene: -; J gene: TRBJ1-2; clone size: -; CDR3 protein: CASSYGQENGYTF; CDR3 DNA: TGTGCCAGCAGCTACGGACAAGAGAATGGCTACACCTTC